This T cell receptor beta chain was profiled in a study of T-cell memory formation after mild COVID-19. Study outcomes and limitations: There was a balanced CD4/CD8 profile in clones contracting day 15 to 85, and later expanders leaned CD4+.

The CDR3 has 16 amino acids. The germline gives CDR1 SGDLS, CDR2 YYNGEE. J was trimmed by 9 bases and V by 3 bases; bases with no gene match: 13. Constant-segment primers served in 5'RACE that generated TCR alpha and TCR beta cDNA libraries bearing sample barcodes and UMIs. Each CDR3 protein is one row after TCRdb ran MiXCR on the 5' RACE reads. This table has approximately 400,000 distinct CDR3 sequences, about 24% appearing once. Concerning this clonotype itself: The antigen is unknown.

This TCR was sampled from an adult woman who had mild COVID-19 (a few samples of this study predate the infection). Cell type and time point are not known. The chain links TRBV9 to TRBJ2-2, with TRBD2 matching 8 bases. Sequences were obtained from PBMCs or a T cell subset sorted from them (not recorded which). The CDR3 region has the DNA TGTGCCAGCAGCGCTGGGGCTAGCGGGTACCCTCGGGAGCTGTTTTTT. It specifies CASSAGASGYPRELFF.